What follows are 12 T cell receptor beta chains derived from one specimen sequenced in a study of cytomegalovirus exposure and HLA in healthy donors. The PCR made use of 60 Vbeta and 13 Jbeta primers. This table comes from immunoSEQ multiplex PCR, and its TCRdb copy is limited to in-frame clones, with some not included. The sample records 150,000 to 200,000 clones, under 80% being singletons. The sample taken for sequencing was PBMCs. The source is a human donor in good health.

This clone appeared a few times. The CDR3 DNA follows: TGTGCCAGCATTCCCGGGACTAGCGGGGGTAGAGAGACCCAGTACTTC. This translates into CASIPGTSGGRETQYF. V usage is TRBV7-8 and J usage is TRBJ2-5, with 14 positions matching TRBD2. This CDR3 comprises 16 residues. V shed 7 bases and J 4 bases; nucleotides not matched to a gene: 8. Germline V lookup: CDR1 SGHVS, CDR2 FQNEAQ.

V and J are TRBV5-1 and TRBJ2-5; 8 nucleotides agree with TRBD1. The assigned J gene may be wrong: the sequence end matches TRBJ2-7 better. The CDR3 sequence is 13 residues long. CDR1 is SGHRS, CDR2 YFSETQ, per germline. The CDR3 DNA sequence: TGCGCCAGCAGCCCGGACAGGGATTACGAGCAGTACTTC. Amino acids: CASSPDRDYEQYF.

The sample holds a few counts of this clone. V gene TRBV19 combines with J gene TRBJ1-1; TRBD1 agrees at 7 bases. CDR1 is LNHDA, CDR2 SQIVND, per germline (reference sequence). The CDR3 contains 13 residues. V shed 8 bases and J 4 bases; nucleotides not matched to a gene: 7. CDR3 sequence (DNA): TGTGCCAGTTCGACGACAGGGTTCACTGAAGCTTTCTTT. Encoded protein: CASSTTGFTEAFF.

The CDR3 nucleotides read TGTGCCTGGAGTGCTCCCCGTCATACCACGACAGGGCCTTATAGCAATCAGCCCCAGCATTTT. Translation gives CAWSAPRHTTTGPYSNQPQHF. The chain recombines TRBV30 with TRBJ1-5, with 7 bases that match TRBD1. After removal of 1 base from V and 0 bases from J, the junction contained 21 bases not matched to a gene. The length of the CDR3 is 21 residues. Per germline, CDR1 GTSNPN and CDR2 SVGIG (reference sequence). Looking up the rest from reference TRBV30 and TRBJ1-5 gives the full variable domain: SQTIHQWPATLVQPVGSPLSLECTVEGTSNPNLYWYRQAAGRGLQLLFYSVGIGQISSEVPQNLSASRPQDRQFILSSKKLLLSDSGFYLCAWSAPRHTTTGPYSNQPQHFGDGTRLSIL.

V and J are TRBV7-8 and TRBJ1-2, with 7 bases fitting TRBD1. The CDR3 has 17 residues. The V and J ends lost 1 base and 7 bases, in that order; junction bases with no gene match: 15. The V gene's germline CDR1 is SGHVS and CDR2 FQNEAQ. The CDR3 nucleotides are TGTGCCAGCAGCTTAGGAGGACAGGATATGGGTTTTGGTGGCTACACCTTC. Encoded protein: CASSLGGQDMGFGGYTF.

The V call is TRBV19, the J call TRBJ1-1; D perhaps matches TRBD1 (6 bases). The germline V and J ends were trimmed by 6 bases and 0 bases, with 17 bases remaining between them. Germline V CDR1 and CDR2: LNHDA, SQIVND (reference sequence). This CDR3 has 16 residues. The CDR3 sequence: CASSGLYRDMNTEAFF. The CDR3 bases are TGTGCCAGTAGCGGACTCTACAGGGACATGAACACTGAAGCTTTCTTT.

In its sample, this clone was seen once. The chain joins TRBV19 to TRBJ2-1; 9 nucleotides line up with TRBD1. The CDR3 extends over 16 amino acids. Trimming at V came to 2 bases and at J to 6 bases, leaving 8 bases not matched to a gene. Germline values: CDR1 LNHDA, CDR2 SQIVND (reference sequence). This CDR3 reads CASSILRDRVRNEQFF. The CDR3 nucleotides read TGTGCCAGTAGTATACTCAGGGACAGGGTACGCAATGAGCAGTTCTTC.

This clone was seen a handful of times. The J gene is TRBJ1-5, the V gene TRBV7-9; D not resolved. V was shortened by 3 bases and J by 5 bases, with 5 bases between the two germline ends. This CDR3 is built from 12 residues. Germline CDR1 and CDR2: SEHNR and FQNEAQ (reference sequence). The CDR3: CASSFRDQPQHF. CDR3 bases: TGTGCCAGCAGCTTTCGCGATCAGCCCCAGCATTTT.

The rearrangement uses TRBV10-1 and TRBJ1-5, with D possibly matching TRBD1 (5 bases). Trimming pared 3 bases from V and 4 bases from J, leaving 13 bases between. Germline-derived CDR1 and CDR2 are WNHNN and SYGVQD (reference sequence). The CDR3 contains 15 residues. Here the CDR3 reads CASSEGTAGNQPQHF. DNA for the CDR3: TGCGCCAGCAGTGAAGGGACGGCGGGGAATCAGCCCCAGCATTTT.

J is TRBJ1-6 and V is TRBV30; 7 bases are a match to TRBD1. The V gene end was trimmed by 3 bases and the J gene end by 5 bases; junction bases not matched to a gene: 1. The V gene's germline CDR1 is GTSNPN and CDR2 SVGIG (reference sequence). The CDR3 is 13 residues long. The CDR3 DNA reads TGTGCCTGGAGAGGGACAGATAATTCACCCCTCCACTTT. Translated: CAWRGTDNSPLHF.

The chain employs TRBV7-6 and TRBJ2-6, with TRBD1 as a possible D gene (6 bases). V gave up 5 bases and J gave up 2 bases, with 16 bases separating them. The CDR3 spans 17 residues. Germline-derived CDR1 and CDR2 are SGHVS and FNYEAQ. This CDR3 is CASSRSPQGAGANVLTF. The CDR3 DNA follows: TGTGCCAGCAGCCGATCACCACAGGGAGCTGGGGCCAACGTCCTGACTTTC.

The rearrangement joins TRBV6-5 to TRBJ2-6; no definite D call. The CDR3 loop spans 16 amino acids. Germline assignment: CDR1 MNHEY and CDR2 SVGAGI. The V end was cut by 4 bases, the J end by 0 bases, with 10 bases between. The CDR3 DNA reads as TGTGCCAGCAGTTCTTACGGGTCCTCTGGGGCCAACGTCCTGACTTTC. It yields the protein CASSSYGSSGANVLTF.